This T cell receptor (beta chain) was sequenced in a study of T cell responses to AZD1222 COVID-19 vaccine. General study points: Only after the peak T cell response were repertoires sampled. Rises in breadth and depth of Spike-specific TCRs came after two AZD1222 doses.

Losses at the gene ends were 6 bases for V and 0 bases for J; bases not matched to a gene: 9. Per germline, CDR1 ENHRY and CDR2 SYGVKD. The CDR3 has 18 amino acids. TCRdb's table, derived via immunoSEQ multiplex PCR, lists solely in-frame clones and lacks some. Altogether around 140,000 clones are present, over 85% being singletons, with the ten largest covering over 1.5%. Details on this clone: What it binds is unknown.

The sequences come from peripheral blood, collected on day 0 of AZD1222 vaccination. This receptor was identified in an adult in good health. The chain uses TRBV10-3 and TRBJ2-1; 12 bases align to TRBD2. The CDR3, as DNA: TGTGCCATCAGACCGGGACTAGCGGGCCCAAGCTCCTACAATGAGCAGTTCTTC. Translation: CAIRPGLAGPSSYNEQFF.